This paragraph covers one TCR beta chain sequence. What it recognizes is unknown. These data belong to a study of siplizumab effects on memory and regulatory T cells. Study results and limitations: Siplizumab significantly reduced alloreactive sequences traceable to unstimulated CD4+ memory cells. Naive versus memory phenotype went unassigned for roughly 80-96% of proliferating CD4+ or CD8+ clones. Controls had 26.9% Treg-derived mappable alloreactive CD4+ clones on average, versus approximately 70% with siplizumab.

V lost 5 bases and J lost 2, with 10 bases in between. Germline values: CDR1 SEHNR, CDR2 FQNEAQ (reference sequence). The CDR3 extends over 13 amino acids. Around 100,000 TCR templates per sample were assayed. The protocol was immunoSEQ multiplex PCR, while the TCRdb copy is restricted to in-frame clones and leaves out a portion. The sample consists of about 94,000 clones, 94% of them appearing once. The sequenced material came from non-Treg CD4+ T cells sorted from blood. The clonotype comes from a human donor in good health. The V call is TRBV7-9, the J call TRBJ2-7; TRBD2 might be the D (5 bases). In DNA, the CDR3 is TGTGCCAGCAGCCCAAGCGGACCCTACGAGCAGTACTTC. Its protein product is CASSPSGPYEQYF.